The 18 T cell receptor beta chains below all came from one sample that was sequenced in a study of blood T cell repertoires in COVID-19. Assay used: immunoSEQ multiplex PCR; TCRdb lists only in-frame clones, some missing. This sample yields 250,000 to 400,000 clones, of which around 85% are seen a single time; about 2% belongs to the top ten. What was sequenced was PBMCs or T cells enriched from blood (not recorded which). The source of these receptors is a woman aged 25 to 45 who had been exposed to COVID-19.

The chain carries TRBV9 and TRBJ2-3, with D possibly matching TRBD2 (7 bases). With 7 bases removed from V and 1 base from J, the gap between germline ends came to 10 bases. CDR3 length: 13 residues. The V gene's germline CDR1 is SGDLS and CDR2 YYNGEE. CDR3 protein: CASLGGGTDTQYF. In DNA, the CDR3 is TGTGCCAGCTTAGGGGGGGGCACAGATACGCAGTATTTT. Supplemented by reference TRBV9 and TRBJ2-3, the full variable domain reads DSGVTQTPKHLITATGQRVTLRCSPRSGDLSVYWYQQSLDQGLQFLIQYYNGEERAKGNILERFSAQQFPDLHSELNLSSLELGDSALYFCASLGGGTDTQYFGPGTRLTVL.

The rearrangement links TRBV9 to TRBJ2-1, with 11 bases fitting TRBD2. Germline lookup yields CDR1 SGDLS and CDR2 YYNGEE. Germline trimming cut 3 bases from V and 0 bases from J; bases unmatched to any gene: 14. The CDR3 consists of 20 residues. CDR3 protein: CASSGGLAEGYESSYNEQFF. Written as DNA, the CDR3 is TGTGCCAGCAGCGGGGGACTAGCGGAGGGATACGAGAGCTCCTACAATGAGCAGTTCTTC.

This chain uses TRBV19 with TRBJ1-5, with 7 bases that match TRBD1. V lost 5 bases to trimming and J lost 2 bases; unmatched junction nucleotides: 9. This CDR3 is 16 amino acids long. The germline CDR1 and CDR2 sequences are LNHDA and SQIVND (reference sequence). CDR3 protein: CASSLRTGEGNQPQHF. CDR3 nucleotide sequence: TGTGCCAGTAGTCTGAGAACAGGGGAGGGCAATCAGCCCCAGCATTTT.

The rearrangement links TRBV2 to TRBJ1-5; D is possibly TRBD1 (6 bases). Deletions cut 0 bases from V and 6 bases from J, with 21 bases between. Germline V gene sequence: CDR1 SNHLY, CDR2 FYNNEI. The CDR3 extends over 18 amino acids. The CDR3 DNA follows: TGTGCCAGCAGTGAAGCGCCGGGAGCGGGGGCGTATAGTCAGCCCCAGCATTTT. As protein: CASSEAPGAGAYSQPQHF.

The rearrangement links TRBV19 to TRBJ2-5, with TRBD2 matching 10 bases. There are 15 residues in the CDR3. The trim removed 4 bases at V and 7 bases at J, leaving 9 bases unmatched. Germline lookup yields CDR1 LNHDA and CDR2 SQIVND (reference sequence). The CDR3, as DNA: TGTGCCAGTAGTAGGCAGCGGGAGGGCCCACGGACCCAGTACTTC. This sequence encodes CASSRQREGPRTQYF.

This clone came up a few times. This chain joins TRBV5-1 and TRBJ1-2, with D unclear. V was shortened by 0 bases and J by 8 bases, with 8 bases between the two germline ends. This CDR3 region has 12 residues. The germline CDR1 and CDR2 sequences are SGHRS and YFSETQ. The CDR3 protein is CASSLERNGYTF. Here the CDR3 DNA reads TGCGCCAGCAGCTTGGAGAGGAACGGCTACACCTTC. Complete variable domain (other parts from reference TRBV5-1 and TRBJ1-2): KAGVTQTPRYLIKTRGQQVTLSCSPISGHRSVSWYQQTPGQGLQFLFEYFSETQRNKGNFPGRFSGRQFSNSRSEMNVSTLELGDSALYLCASSLERNGYTFGSGTRLTVV.

The chain joins TRBV9 to TRBJ2-2, with TRBD2 matching over 8 bases. The germline V gene encodes CDR1 SGDLS and CDR2 YYNGEE. V lost 4 bases and J lost 5; bases outside the gene matches: 13. The CDR3 runs to 17 residues. The CDR3 protein is CASSSRSPGLGTGELFF. The CDR3 coding sequence is TGTGCCAGCAGCTCGCGAAGTCCGGGACTAGGTACCGGGGAGCTGTTTTTT.

V gene TRBV27 combines with J gene TRBJ2-7, with 7 nucleotides matching TRBD2. This CDR3 is 13 amino acids long. Trimming removed 0 bases from V and 4 bases from J; junction bases left unmatched: 0. From germline, CDR1 is MNHEY and CDR2 SMNVEV (reference sequence). CDR3 in amino acids: CASSLSGGYEQYF. DNA for the CDR3: TGTGCCAGCAGTTTATCGGGGGGGTACGAGCAGTACTTC.

The V and J genes are TRBV20-1 and TRBJ1-2, with a weak D call TRBD1 (6 bases). Germline CDR1 and CDR2: DFQATT and SNEGSKA (reference sequence). Trimming took 3 bases from V and 2 from J, leaving 13 bases between them. CDR3 size: 14 residues. The CDR3 region has the DNA TGCAGTGCTAGTCACAGGGTCCCCAACTATGGCTACACCTTC. Translated: CSASHRVPNYGYTF.

V usage is TRBV9 and J usage is TRBJ2-7; maybe TRBD2 (6 bases). Germline V gene lookup returns CDR1 SGDLS and CDR2 YYNGEE. Trimming removed 0 bases from V and 4 bases from J, with 17 bases in between. The CDR3 has 16 residues. CDR3 DNA: TGTGCCAGCAGCGTAGCTACTTGGGGGGATCGGTACGAGCAGTACTTC. Protein sequence: CASSVATWGDRYEQYF.

The V call is TRBV14, the J call TRBJ2-1; 11 bases are shared with TRBD1. V shed 1 base, J shed 9 bases, and the junction held 5 bases outside the gene matches. CDR3 length: 15 residues. Germline CDR1 reads SGHDN; CDR2 reads FVKESK. In DNA, the CDR3 is TGTGCCAGCAGCCAAGGCTGGACAGGGGGCACTGAGCAGTTCTTC. This sequence encodes CASSQGWTGGTEQFF.

This chain joins TRBV27 and TRBJ1-3; D is unclear. The CDR3 has 15 residues. V was pared by 6 bases and J by 0 bases, with 12 bases between. CDR1 is MNHEY and CDR2 is SMNVEV in the germline V gene (reference sequence). Here the CDR3 reads CASSRDHGSGNTIYF. The CDR3 DNA follows: TGTGCCAGCAGCCGTGATCACGGCTCTGGAAACACCATATATTTT.

V and J are TRBV6-5 and TRBJ1-4; D is ambiguous. CDR3 length equals 14 residues. V was pared by 4 bases and J by 0 bases, with 6 bases between. Germline loops: CDR1 MNHEY, CDR2 SVGAGI. The CDR3 coding sequence is TGTGCCAGCAGTTCGAGTGCAACTAATGAAAAACTGTTTTTT. It is translated as CASSSSATNEKLFF.

The V gene is TRBV19, the J gene TRBJ2-7; no clear D. Germline V gene sequence: CDR1 LNHDA, CDR2 SQIVND (reference sequence). The CDR3 loop spans 13 amino acids. Trimming left V 1 base short and J 3 bases short, with 7 bases between. The CDR3: CASSIGGRYEQYF. The CDR3, as DNA: TGTGCCAGTAGTATAGGAGGCCGCTACGAGCAGTACTTC.

This clone was detected only once. The chain uses TRBV5-1 and TRBJ1-1; 8 positions match TRBD1. J was trimmed by 2 bases and V by 3 bases; bases with no gene match: 3. Germline values: CDR1 SGHRS, CDR2 YFSETQ. CDR3 length equals 14 residues. The CDR3 protein is CASSSGQENTEAFF. DNA of the CDR3: TGCGCCAGCAGCTCGGGACAGGAAAACACTGAAGCTTTCTTT.

The rearrangement links TRBV2 to TRBJ1-1, with 7 nucleotides matching TRBD1. This CDR3 spans 12 amino acids. V was clipped by 6 bases and J by 6 bases; unmatched bases: 4. Germline V gene data show CDR1 as SNHLY and CDR2 as FYNNEI. The CDR3 DNA is TGTGCCAGCAGGCAAGGGGGCTCTGAAGCTTTCTTT. Encoded protein: CASRQGGSEAFF.

The V and J genes are TRBV3-1 (or the pseudogene TRBV3-2) and TRBJ2-5, with a tentative D call TRBD2 (5 bases). Trimming removed 0 bases at V and 4 bases at J, with 15 bases between. The CDR3 is 16 residues long. Germline CDR1 is LGHDT and CDR2 is YNNKEL (reference sequence). The CDR3 region is CASSQDLQRGRETQYF. For the CDR3, the DNA is TGTGCCAGCAGCCAAGATCTTCAACGGGGTCGAGAGACCCAGTACTTC.

The chain joins TRBV30 to TRBJ1-1; D is perhaps TRBD1 (6 bases). Trimming stripped 4 bases from V and 3 bases from J, with 12 bases between. The CDR3 is made up of 13 amino acids. In germline, CDR1 is GTSNPN, CDR2 SVGIG (reference sequence). The CDR3 is CAWILGGDTEAFF. The CDR3 DNA reads TGTGCCTGGATCTTAGGGGGGGACACTGAAGCTTTCTTT.